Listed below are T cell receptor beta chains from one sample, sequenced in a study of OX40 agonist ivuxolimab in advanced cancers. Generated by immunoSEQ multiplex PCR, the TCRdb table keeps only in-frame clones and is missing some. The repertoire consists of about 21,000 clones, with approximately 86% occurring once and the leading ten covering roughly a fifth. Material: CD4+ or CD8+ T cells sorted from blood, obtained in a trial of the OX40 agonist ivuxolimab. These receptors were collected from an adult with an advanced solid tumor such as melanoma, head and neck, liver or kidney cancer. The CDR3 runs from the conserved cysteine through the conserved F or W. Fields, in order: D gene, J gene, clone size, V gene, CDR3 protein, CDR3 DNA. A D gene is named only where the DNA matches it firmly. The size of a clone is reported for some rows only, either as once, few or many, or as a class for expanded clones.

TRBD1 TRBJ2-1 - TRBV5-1 CASSSRQGAWQDEQFF TGCGCCAGCAGCTCACGACAGGGGGCCTGGCAGGATGAGCAGTTCTTC
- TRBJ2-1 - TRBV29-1 CSVERYNEQFF TGCAGCGTAGAAAGATACAATGAGCAGTTCTTC
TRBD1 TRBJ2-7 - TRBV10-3 CAILDRDEQYF TGTGCCATCTTGGACAGGGACGAGCAGTACTTC
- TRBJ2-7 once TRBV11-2 CASSLLDLTSSYEQYF TGTGCCAGCAGCTTATTGGACCTTACCAGCTCCTACGAGCAGTACTTC
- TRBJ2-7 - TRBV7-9 CASSFSGSSYEQYF TGTGCCAGCAGCTTTTCAGGGTCCTCCTACGAGCAGTACTTC
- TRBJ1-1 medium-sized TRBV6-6 CASSYYGGKEAEAFF TGTGCCAGCAGTTACTACGGCGGGAAGGAGGCTGAAGCTTTCTTT
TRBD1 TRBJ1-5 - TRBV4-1 CASSQSLLGTDNQPQHF TGCGCCAGCAGCCAGAGTTTACTGGGGACAGACAATCAGCCCCAGCATTTT
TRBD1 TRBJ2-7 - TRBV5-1 CASSVTGDRVHEQYF TGCGCCAGCAGCGTGACCGGTGACAGGGTGCACGAGCAGTACTTC
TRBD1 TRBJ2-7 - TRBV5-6 CASSLGTGASYEQYF TGTGCCAGCAGCTTAGGGACAGGGGCGTCCTACGAGCAGTACTTC
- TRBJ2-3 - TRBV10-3 CAISDTDTQYF TGTGCCATCAGTGACACAGATACGCAGTATTTT
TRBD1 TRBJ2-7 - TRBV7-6 CASSLKPPGQGYEQYF TGTGCCAGCAGCTTAAAACCCCCGGGACAGGGTTACGAGCAGTACTTC
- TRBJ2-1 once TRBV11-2 CASRPLSHEQFF TGTGCCAGCAGACCCTTGAGCCATGAGCAGTTCTTC
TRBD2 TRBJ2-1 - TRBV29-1 CSVEGRVAGGLSNEQFF TGCAGCGTCGAGGGGCGGGTAGCGGGGGGGCTTTCCAATGAGCAGTTCTTC
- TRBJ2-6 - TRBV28 CASSLSQGRGFYGANVLTF TGTGCCAGCAGTTTAAGCCAGGGTAGGGGATTTTATGGGGCCAACGTCCTGACTTTC
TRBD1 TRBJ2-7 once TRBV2 CAISGTGVDEQYF TGTGCCATCTCCGGGACAGGTGTGGACGAGCAGTACTTC
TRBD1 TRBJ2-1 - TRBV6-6 CASSPRDSYHNEQFF TGTGCCAGCAGCCCCCGGGACAGCTATCACAATGAGCAGTTCTTC
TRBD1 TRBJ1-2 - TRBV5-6 CASSVDRAYGYTF TGTGCCAGCAGCGTAGACAGGGCCTATGGCTACACCTTC
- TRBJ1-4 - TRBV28 CASRMTGGGEKLFF TGTGCCAGCAGAATGACTGGCGGGGGTGAAAAACTGTTTTTT
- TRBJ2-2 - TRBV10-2 CASSEGRSAGELFF TGCGCCAGCAGTGAGGGGCGGTCGGCCGGGGAGCTGTTTTTT
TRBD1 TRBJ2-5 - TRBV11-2 CASSLGTGGPQETQYF TGTGCCAGCAGCTTAGGGACAGGGGGCCCTCAAGAGACCCAGTACTTC
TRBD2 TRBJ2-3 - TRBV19 CASSIGGGPNTQYF TGTGCCAGTAGTATCGGGGGGGGCCCGAATACGCAGTATTTT
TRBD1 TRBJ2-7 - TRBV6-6 CASSKPGTGESYEQYF TGTGCCAGCAGTAAGCCTGGGACAGGGGAATCCTACGAGCAGTACTTC
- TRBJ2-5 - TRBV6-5 CASSHEGGSSETQYF TGTGCCAGCAGTCACGAGGGGGGGTCTAGCGAGACCCAGTACTTC
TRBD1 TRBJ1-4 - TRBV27 CASSTGTGGAHEKLFF TGTGCCAGCAGTACCGGGACAGGGGGCGCCCATGAAAAACTGTTTTTT
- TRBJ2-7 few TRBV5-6 CASSLLAGYEQYF TGTGCCAGCAGCTTGTTGGCAGGGTACGAGCAGTACTTC